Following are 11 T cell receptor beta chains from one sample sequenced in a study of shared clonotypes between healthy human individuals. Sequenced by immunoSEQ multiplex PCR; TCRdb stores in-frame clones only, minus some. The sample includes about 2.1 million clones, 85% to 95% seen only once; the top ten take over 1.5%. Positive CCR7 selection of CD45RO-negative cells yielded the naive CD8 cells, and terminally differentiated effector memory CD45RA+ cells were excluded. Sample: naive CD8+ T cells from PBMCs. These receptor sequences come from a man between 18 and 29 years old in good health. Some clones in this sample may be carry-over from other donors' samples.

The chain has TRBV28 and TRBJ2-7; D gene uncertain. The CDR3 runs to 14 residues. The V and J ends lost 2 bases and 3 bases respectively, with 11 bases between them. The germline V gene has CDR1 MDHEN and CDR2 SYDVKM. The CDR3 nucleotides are TGTGCCAGCAGTTTACGCGCATCGCGCTACGAGCAGTACTTC. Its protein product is CASSLRASRYEQYF.

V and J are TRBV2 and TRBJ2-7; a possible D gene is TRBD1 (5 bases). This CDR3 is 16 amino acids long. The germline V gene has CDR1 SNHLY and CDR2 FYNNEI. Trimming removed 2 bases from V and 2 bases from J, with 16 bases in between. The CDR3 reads CASSEPPAGPTYEQYF. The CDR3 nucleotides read TGTGCCAGCAGTGAACCCCCAGCAGGGCCTACCTACGAGCAGTACTTC.

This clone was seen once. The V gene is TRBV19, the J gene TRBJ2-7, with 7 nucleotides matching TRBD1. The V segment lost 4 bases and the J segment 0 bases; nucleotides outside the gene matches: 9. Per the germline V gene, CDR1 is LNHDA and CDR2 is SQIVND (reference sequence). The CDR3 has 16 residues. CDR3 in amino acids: CASSKTGTHISYEQYF. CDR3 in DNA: TGTGCCAGTAGTAAGACAGGGACCCACATCTCCTACGAGCAGTACTTC.

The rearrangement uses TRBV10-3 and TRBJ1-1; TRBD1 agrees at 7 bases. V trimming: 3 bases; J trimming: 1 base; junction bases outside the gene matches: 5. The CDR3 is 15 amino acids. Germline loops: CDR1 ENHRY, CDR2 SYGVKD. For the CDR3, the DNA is TGTGCCATCAGTGACCCCGACAGGGAGAACACTGAAGCTTTCTTT. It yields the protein CAISDPDRENTEAFF.

Here the CDR3 DNA reads TGTGCCAGCACCGCGGCGGAGCCTCGAGAAAGATACGAGCAGTACTTC. This codes for CASTAAEPRERYEQYF. The chain carries TRBV5-8 and TRBJ2-7, with unresolved D. CDR3 length: 16 amino acids. V lost 6 bases and J lost 4, with 23 bases in between. Germline assignment: CDR1 SGHTS and CDR2 YDEGEE.

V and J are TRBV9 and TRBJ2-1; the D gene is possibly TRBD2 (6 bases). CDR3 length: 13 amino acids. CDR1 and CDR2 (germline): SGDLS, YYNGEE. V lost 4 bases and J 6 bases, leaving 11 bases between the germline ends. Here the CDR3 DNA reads TGTGCCAGCAGCAAAGGGAGGTCCAATGAGCAGTTCTTC. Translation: CASSKGRSNEQFF.

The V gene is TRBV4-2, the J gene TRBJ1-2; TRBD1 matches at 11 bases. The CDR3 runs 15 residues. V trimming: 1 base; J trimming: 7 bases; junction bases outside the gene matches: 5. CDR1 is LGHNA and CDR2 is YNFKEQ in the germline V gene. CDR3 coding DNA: TGTGCCAGCAGCCAAGCAGGGACAGGGGGTGGTGGCTACACCTTC. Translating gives CASSQAGTGGGGYTF.

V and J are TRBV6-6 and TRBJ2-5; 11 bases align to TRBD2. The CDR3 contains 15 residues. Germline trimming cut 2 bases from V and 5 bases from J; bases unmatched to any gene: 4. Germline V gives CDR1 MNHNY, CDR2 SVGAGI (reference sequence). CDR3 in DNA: TGTGCCAGCAGTTACCATAGCGGGAGGGAGGAGACCCAGTACTTC. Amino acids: CASSYHSGREETQYF.

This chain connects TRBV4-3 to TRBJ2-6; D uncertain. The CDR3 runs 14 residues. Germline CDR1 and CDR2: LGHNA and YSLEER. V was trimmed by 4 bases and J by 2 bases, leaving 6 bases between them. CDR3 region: CASSPAAGANVLTF. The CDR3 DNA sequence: TGCGCCAGCAGCCCGGCGGCTGGGGCCAACGTCCTGACTTTC.

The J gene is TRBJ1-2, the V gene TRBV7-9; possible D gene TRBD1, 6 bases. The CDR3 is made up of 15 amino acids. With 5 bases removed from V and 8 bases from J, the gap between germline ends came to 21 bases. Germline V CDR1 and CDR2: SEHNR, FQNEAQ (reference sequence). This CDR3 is CASSHRDTRFLGYTF. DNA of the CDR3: TGTGCCAGCAGCCACCGGGACACGAGATTTCTGGGCTACACCTTC.

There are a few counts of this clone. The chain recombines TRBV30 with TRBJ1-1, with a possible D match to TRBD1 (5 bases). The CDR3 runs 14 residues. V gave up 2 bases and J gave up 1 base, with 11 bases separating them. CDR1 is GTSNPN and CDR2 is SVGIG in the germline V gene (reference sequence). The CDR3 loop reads CAWSKTDRNTEAFF. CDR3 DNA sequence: TGTGCCTGGAGTAAGACCGACAGGAACACTGAAGCTTTCTTT. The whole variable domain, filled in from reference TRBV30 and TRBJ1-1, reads SQTIHQWPATLVQPVGSPLSLECTVEGTSNPNLYWYRQAAGRGLQLLFYSVGIGQISSEVPQNLSASRPQDRQFILSSKKLLLSDSGFYLCAWSKTDRNTEAFFGQGTRLTVV.